Listed below are T cell receptor beta chains from one sample, sequenced in a study of OX40 agonist ivuxolimab in advanced cancers. The protocol was immunoSEQ multiplex PCR, while the TCRdb copy is restricted to in-frame clones and leaves out a portion. The sample has about 55,000 clones, 77% seen once; the top ten hold just under 6.5%. Material: CD4+ or CD8+ T cells sorted from blood, obtained in a trial of the OX40 agonist ivuxolimab. All receptors derive from an adult with an advanced solid tumor such as melanoma, head and neck, liver or kidney cancer. The CDR3 runs from the conserved cysteine through the conserved F or W. The order of the fields is J gene, V gene, clone size, D gene, CDR3 DNA, CDR3 protein. The D gene is left open where the match is weak. Part of the rows lack a size; the others show once, few, many or a class for expanded clones.

>TRBJ2-7|TRBV4-1|-|TRBD2
TGCGCCAGCAGCCAGGGCCTCGGACTAGCGAGGTACGAGCAGTACTTC
CASSQGLGLARYEQYF
>TRBJ2-1|TRBV6-1|-|TRBD2
TGTGCGGCACGGGGTAGCGGGAGTATTGAGCAGTTCTTC
CAARGSGSIEQFF
>TRBJ1-5|TRBV19|-|-
TGTACCAGTCAGACAACTATAGGGTATCAGCCCCAGCATTTT
CTSQTTIGYQPQHF
>TRBJ1-1|TRBV11-2|-|TRBD1
TGTGCCAGCAGATGGACAGGGGGAGGGGACACTGAAGCTTTCTTT
CASRWTGGGDTEAFF
>TRBJ2-5|TRBV10-3|-|TRBD1
TGTGCCATCAGGGCGGACAGGGGTCAAGAGACCCAGTACTTC
CAIRADRGQETQYF
>TRBJ2-2|TRBV28|-|TRBD1
TGTGCCAGCAGGCGTGCAGGGGGCATCACCGGGGAGCTGTTTTTT
CASRRAGGITGELFF
>TRBJ1-2|TRBV6-5|once|-
TGTGCCAGCAGCTCCGGGCCGTTCTATGGCTACACCTTC
CASSSGPFYGYTF
>TRBJ2-7|TRBV2|-|-
TGTGCCAGCAGTGAACCCCGGGGGACCTACGAGCAGTACTTC
CASSEPRGTYEQYF
>TRBJ2-2|TRBV9|-|-
TGTGCCAGCAGCCCCCGCGGGGCCGGGGAGCTGTTTTTT
CASSPRGAGELFF
>TRBJ2-2|TRBV9|-|-
TGTGCCAGCAGCTCTCTCGGAGGGCCCGGGGAGCTGTTTTTT
CASSSLGGPGELFF
>TRBJ2-1|TRBV7-2|-|-
TGTGCCAGCAGCCCCTATATTTCTGATGAGCAGTTCTTC
CASSPYISDEQFF
>TRBJ1-2|TRBV5-8|-|-
TGTGCCAGCAGCCCCGACGGCCCGTACTATGGCTACACCTTC
CASSPDGPYYGYTF
>TRBJ2-7|TRBV5-1|-|TRBD2
TGCGCCAGCAGCTTGGGACAGGGGTCGGGACTAGCGGGAGGCGAGCAGTACTTC
CASSLGQGSGLAGGEQYF
>TRBJ1-2|TRBV11-2|once|-
TGTGCCAGCAGCATTGATGGCAGCTATGGCTACACCTTC
CASSIDGSYGYTF
>TRBJ1-1|TRBV28|-|-
TGTGCCAGCAGTCCCTACGGGGCTGAAGCTTTCTTT
CASSPYGAEAFF
>TRBJ2-5|TRBV4-2|-|TRBD2
TGTGCCAGCAGTGTCTCGGGGCTAGCGGGAGCAGAGACCCAGTACTTC
CASSVSGLAGAETQYF
>TRBJ1-1|TRBV10-3|-|-
TGTGCCATCAGTCTGGGACAGAACACTGAAGCTTTCTTT
CAISLGQNTEAFF
>TRBJ1-1|TRBV7-2|-|-
TGTGCCAGCAGCTTAGCGGCAGTATTGGAGACTGAAGCTTTCTTT
CASSLAAVLETEAFF
>TRBJ2-6|TRBV4-2|once|TRBD1
TGTGCCAGCAGCCGAGATGCCGGGACAGGCGTCTCTGGGGCCAACGTCCTGACTTTC
CASSRDAGTGVSGANVLTF
>TRBJ2-3|TRBV10-1|once|TRBD1
TGCGCCAGCAGTGAAGACAGGGGTCCCAATACGCAGTATTTT
CASSEDRGPNTQYF
>TRBJ2-5|TRBV5-5|-|-
TGTGCCAGCAGCTTTATGGGTGAGACCCAGTACTTC
CASSFMGETQYF
>TRBJ2-5|TRBV29-1|-|-
TGCAGCGTTGAAGTATTGGGGAAAGAGACCCAGTACTTC
CSVEVLGKETQYF
>TRBJ1-1|TRBV2|-|-
TGTGCCAGCACCACAGGGCCGGGGACTGAAGCTTTCTTT
CASTTGPGTEAFF
>TRBJ2-5|TRBV5-1|few|-
TGCGCCAGCAGCTTTACAGGGAAAGAGACCCAGTACTTC
CASSFTGKETQYF
>TRBJ2-7|TRBV5-4|-|-
TGTGCCAGCAGCTTGGTAGCAGGGCAGCCCTACGAGCAGTACTTC
CASSLVAGQPYEQYF
>TRBJ1-2|TRBV6-5|-|-
TGTGCCAGCAGTTACTCGGGATCTAGGGGTAACTATGGCTACACCTTC
CASSYSGSRGNYGYTF
>TRBJ1-4|TRBV6-5|few|-
TGTGCCAGCAGTCTCACAGGGACTAATGAAAAACTGTTTTTT
CASSLTGTNEKLFF
>TRBJ2-3|TRBV9|-|TRBD2
TGTGCCAGCAGCGGGACTAGCGAACGGGGAGATACGCAGTATTTT
CASSGTSERGDTQYF
>TRBJ1-6|TRBV11-3|-|-
TGTGCCAGCAGCTTAGTAGAGGGTTCACCCCTCCACTTT
CASSLVEGSPLHF
>TRBJ1-2|TRBV9|-|-
TGTGCCAGCAGCTTTCGACAGGCCGGTGGCTACACCTTC
CASSFRQAGGYTF
>TRBJ1-5|TRBV29-1|-|-
TGCAGCGTTGGAATATCCCTTAATCAGCCCCAGCATTTT
CSVGISLNQPQHF
>TRBJ2-7|TRBV28|-|-
TGTGCCACCTCTAGTAACATTATTTACGAGCAGTACTTC
CATSSNIIYEQYF
>TRBJ1-5|TRBV6-5|-|-
TGTGCCAGCAGGATTACAGGGATTCTCAAACAGCCCCAGCATTTT
CASRITGILKQPQHF
>TRBJ1-2|TRBV14|few|-
TGTGCCAGCAGCCAAGATTTGCGGGTCGGCTACACCTTC
CASSQDLRVGYTF
>TRBJ2-7|TRBV7-3|-|TRBD1
TGTGCCAGCAGCCCCGGGGCAGGGGGCAACGAGCAGTACTTC
CASSPGAGGNEQYF
>TRBJ2-6|TRBV11-3|-|TRBD1
TGTGCCAGCAGCTTAGGGAGGGGGACAGGGTCCTCTGGGGCCAACGTCCTGACTTTC
CASSLGRGTGSSGANVLTF
>TRBJ2-1|TRBV7-9|-|-
TGTGCCAGCAGCTTACTAGCTAATTCCTACAATGAGCAGTTCTTC
CASSLLANSYNEQFF
>TRBJ2-3|TRBV4-2|-|TRBD2
TGTGCCAGCAGCCCCCTCGGGAGCGGGGGCACAGATACGCAGTATTTT
CASSPLGSGGTDTQYF
>TRBJ1-2|TRBV12-5|-|-
TGTGCTAGTGGAATTGATGGGGTCTTCTTC
CASGIDGVFF
>TRBJ1-5|TRBV14|-|TRBD1
TGTGCCAGCAGCCAAGAACAGGGGGGCAATCAGCCCCAGCATTTT
CASSQEQGGNQPQHF
>TRBJ2-1|TRBV18|-|TRBD2
TGTGCCAGCTCACCTAGCGGGAGCTTTTCCGGGGGCAATGAGCAGTTCTTC
CASSPSGSFSGGNEQFF